This T cell receptor beta chain was obtained from a study of shared T cell receptors in the human thymus. Germline CDR1 and CDR2: SGHTA and FQGNSA. The ends were cut back, 5 bases at V and 10 bases at J, with 3 bases in the middle. The CDR3 is 9 amino acids. Produced via immunoSEQ multiplex PCR; TCRdb's table is partial and in-frame only. This sample carries hundreds of thousands of clones, just under 95% of them seen once, and the ten largest clones take roughly 0.02%. This clone was seen only once. The receptor was isolated from a human donor. V is TRBV7-2 and J is TRBJ2-1, with no clear D. Sequencing was done on a sample of thymocytes. In nucleotides, the CDR3 is TGTGCCAGCAGCCCGGAGCAGTTCTTC. Protein product: CASSPEQFF.